The clone carrying this T cell receptor beta chain has only a few counts. TCRdb re-called the RT-PCR reads through MiXCR, storing one row per CDR3 protein. The sample yields about 87,000 distinct CDR3 sequences, approximately 5% seen once. This sample is drawn from a study of patients and donors after allogeneic stem cell transplantation. Germline lookup yields CDR1 SGHTA and CDR2 FQGNSA. V trimming: 2 bases; J trimming: 3 bases; junction bases outside the gene matches: 5. The CDR3 sequence is 16 residues long. The rearrangement uses TRBV7-2 and TRBJ2-2, with 8 bases lining up with TRBD2. Sequencing was performed on blood, either unsorted or a sorted T cell fraction (not recorded which). This clonotype was sampled from a human donor who was either an allogeneic HSCT recipient or a stem cell or donor lymphocyte infusion donor (not recorded which). It is not recorded whose cells these are; they may come from a transplant donor. The CDR3 reads CASSLTGGVYTGELFF. The DNA of the CDR3 is TGTGCCAGCAGCTTAACCGGGGGGGTGTACACCGGGGAGCTGTTTTTT.